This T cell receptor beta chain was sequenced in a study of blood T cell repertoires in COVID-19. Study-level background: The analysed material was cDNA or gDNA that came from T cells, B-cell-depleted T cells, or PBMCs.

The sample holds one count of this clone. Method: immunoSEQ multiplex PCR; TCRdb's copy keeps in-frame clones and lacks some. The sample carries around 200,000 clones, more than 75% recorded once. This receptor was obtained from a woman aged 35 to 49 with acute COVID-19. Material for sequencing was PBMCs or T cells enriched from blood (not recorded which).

CDR3 protein: CASSQVQRGVWYF. The CDR3, as DNA: TGTGCCAGCAGCCAAGTTCAGCGCGGGGTCTGGTACTTC. The chain employs TRBV14 and TRBJ2-7, with a tentative D call TRBD2 (6 bases). Deletions cut 1 base from V and 12 bases from J, with 16 bases between. CDR1 and CDR2 from the germline V gene are SGHDN and FVKESK. CDR3 length: 13 residues.